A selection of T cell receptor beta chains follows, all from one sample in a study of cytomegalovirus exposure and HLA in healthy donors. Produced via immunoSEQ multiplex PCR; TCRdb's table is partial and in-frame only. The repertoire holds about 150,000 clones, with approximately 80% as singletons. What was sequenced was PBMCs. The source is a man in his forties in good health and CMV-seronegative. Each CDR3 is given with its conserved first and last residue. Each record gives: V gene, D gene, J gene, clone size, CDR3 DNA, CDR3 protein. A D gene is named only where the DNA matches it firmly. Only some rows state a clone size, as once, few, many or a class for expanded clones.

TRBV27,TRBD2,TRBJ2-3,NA,TGTGCCAGCAGTCCCTTAGCGGGAGAGAAACAAGATACGCAGTATTTT,CASSPLAGEKQDTQYF
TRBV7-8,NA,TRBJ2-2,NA,TGTGCCAGCAGCGTCGGGACTCTGGGGGAGCTGTTTTTT,CASSVGTLGELFF
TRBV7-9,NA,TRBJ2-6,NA,TGTGCCAGCAGCTATACTCCTTACCCCTCTGGGGCCAACGTCCTGACTTTC,CASSYTPYPSGANVLTF
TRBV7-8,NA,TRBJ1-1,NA,TGTGCCAGCAGCCCCCGTGGGGGGTACACTGAAGCTTTCTTT,CASSPRGGYTEAFF
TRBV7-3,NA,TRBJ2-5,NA,TGTGCCAGCAGCCCCCCGACACTGGCGGAGACCCAGTACTTC,CASSPPTLAETQYF
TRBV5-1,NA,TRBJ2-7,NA,TGCGCCAGCAGCGGAGAGGGCTACGAGCAGTACTTC,CASSGEGYEQYF
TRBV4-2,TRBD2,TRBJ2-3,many,TGTGCCAGCAGCCAAGACCCGGGGGAGGGCGCAGATACGCAGTATTTT,CASSQDPGEGADTQYF
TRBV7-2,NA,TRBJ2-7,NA,TGTGCCAGCAGCCCACGGGACAAAGCCTACGAGCAGTACTTC,CASSPRDKAYEQYF
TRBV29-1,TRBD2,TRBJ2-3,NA,TGCAGCGTTATCGCGGGGGGGCTTTATACGCAGTATTTT,CSVIAGGLYTQYF
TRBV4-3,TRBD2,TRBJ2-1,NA,TGCGCCAGCAGCCAAGACGGCGGTTGGGCTAGCGGGGACAATGAGCAGTTCTTC,CASSQDGGWASGDNEQFF
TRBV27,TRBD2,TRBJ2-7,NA,TGTGCCAGCAGGGAGAGTAGCGGGGGGTTCTACGAGCAGTACTTC,CASRESSGGFYEQYF
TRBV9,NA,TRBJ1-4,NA,TGTGCCAGCAGCGTGGGAGGTCAGGTTAATGAAAAACTGTTTTTT,CASSVGGQVNEKLFF
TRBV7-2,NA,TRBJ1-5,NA,TGTGCCAGCAGCTTAGAGAGCGCCAGGGGAATCAATCAGCCCCAGCATTTT,CASSLESARGINQPQHF
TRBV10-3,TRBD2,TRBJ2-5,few,TGTGCCATCAGTGTTAGCGGGGGGGCCGGGGAGACCCAGTACTTC,CAISVSGGAGETQYF
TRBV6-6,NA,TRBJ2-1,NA,TGTGCCAGCAGTTTAATCCGACCAGGGTCCAATGAGCAGCTCTTC,CASSLIRPGSNEQLF
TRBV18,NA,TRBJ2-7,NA,TGTGCCAGCTCACCCGACAGCTACGAGCAGTACTTC,CASSPDSYEQYF
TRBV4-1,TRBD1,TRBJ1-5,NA,TGCGCCAGCAGCCAAACAGGGGCCCTCCGTCCCCAGCATTTT,CASSQTGALRPQHF
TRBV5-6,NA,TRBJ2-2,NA,TGTGCCAGCAGCTTCAAGCCCCACGGGGAGCTGTTTTTT,CASSFKPHGELFF
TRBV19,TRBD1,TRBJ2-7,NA,TGTGCCAGTAGTACAGGGGGCTACGAGCAGTACTTC,CASSTGGYEQYF
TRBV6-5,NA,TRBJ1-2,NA,TGTGCCAGCAGAGACGGGGTGGCTGGCTACACCTTC,CASRDGVAGYTF
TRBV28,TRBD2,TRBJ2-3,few,TGTGCCAGCAGTTTCGGACTAGCTACAGATACGCAGTATTTT,CASSFGLATDTQYF
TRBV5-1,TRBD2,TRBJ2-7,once,TGCGCCAGCAGCTTGGTAGGGGAGGGAGATTGGCAGTACTTC,CASSLVGEGDWQYF
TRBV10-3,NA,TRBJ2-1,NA,TGTGCCATCAGTGTAATCGACAGCACGTCCTACAATGAGCAGTTCTTC,CAISVIDSTSYNEQFF
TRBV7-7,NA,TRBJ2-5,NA,TGTGCCAGCAGCTCCAGGACAGGAGGGGAGACCCAGTACTTC,CASSSRTGGETQYF
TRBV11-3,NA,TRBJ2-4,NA,TGTGCCAGCAGCTTAGCCACAGGAGCCAAAAACATTCAGTACTTC,CASSLATGAKNIQYF
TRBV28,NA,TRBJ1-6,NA,TGTGCCAGCAGTTTGCAGGGAGGGAAAAATTCACCCCTCCACTTT,CASSLQGGKNSPLHF
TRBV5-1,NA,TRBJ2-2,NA,TGCGCCAGCAGTGTCGTTCGGGGGAACACCGGGGAGCTGTTTTTT,CASSVVRGNTGELFF
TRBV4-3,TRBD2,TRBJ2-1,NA,TGCGCCAGCAGCTCTGGACTAGCGGGGGACCCCTCCTACAATGAGCAGTTCTTC,CASSSGLAGDPSYNEQFF
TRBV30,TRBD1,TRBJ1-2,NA,TGTGCCTGGGGGACAGGGGTCTATGGCTACACCTTC,CAWGTGVYGYTF
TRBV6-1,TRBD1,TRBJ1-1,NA,TGTGCCAGCAGTTCCGGGACAGTTGAAGCTTTCTTT,CASSSGTVEAFF
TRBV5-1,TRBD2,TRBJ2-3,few,TGCGCCAGCAGCTTCCTACTAGCGGGAGGGATAGATACGCAGTATTTT,CASSFLLAGGIDTQYF
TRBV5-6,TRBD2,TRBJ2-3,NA,TGTGCCAGCAGGGATATTACTAGCGGTCCAGATACGCAGTATTTT,CASRDITSGPDTQYF
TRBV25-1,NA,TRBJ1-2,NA,TGTGCCAGCAGTTCGGGGGGAGGCGGCTACACCTTC,CASSSGGGGYTF
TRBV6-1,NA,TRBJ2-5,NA,TGTGCCAGCAGTGAATACGGGGGATGGGAGCAGTACTTC,CASSEYGGWEQYF
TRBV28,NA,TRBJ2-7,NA,TGTGCCAGCCACCATAAGTCCTACGAGCAGTACTTC,CASHHKSYEQYF
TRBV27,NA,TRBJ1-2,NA,TGTGCCAGCAGTTTTGCCTACCCTAACTATGGCTACACCTTC,CASSFAYPNYGYTF
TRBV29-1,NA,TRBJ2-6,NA,TGCAGCGTAGTGAGCTCTGGGGCCAACGTCCTGACTTTC,CSVVSSGANVLTF
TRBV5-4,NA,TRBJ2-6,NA,TGTGCCAGCAGGGACTCCGGGACAACTGGGGCCAACGGCCTGACTTTC,CASRDSGTTGANGLTF
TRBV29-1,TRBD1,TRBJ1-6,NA,TGCAGCGGGCAACAGGGGAGAGGGGGCTCCTATAATTCACCCCTCCACTTT,CSGQQGRGGSYNSPLHF
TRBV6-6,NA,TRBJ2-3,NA,TGTGCCAGCAGTTACTCCGGAGGTTCAGCGGCAGATACGCAGTATTTT,CASSYSGGSAADTQYF
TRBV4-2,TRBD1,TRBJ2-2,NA,TGTGCCAGCAGCCACGGACAGGGGGCCGGGGAGCTGTTTTTT,CASSHGQGAGELFF
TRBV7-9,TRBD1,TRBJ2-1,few,TGTGCCAGCAGCAGGACAGGGAGCTCCTACAATGAGCAGTTCTTC,CASSRTGSSYNEQFF
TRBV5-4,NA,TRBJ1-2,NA,TGTGCCAGCAGCCTGGCAGGGGTTAATGGCTACACCTTC,CASSLAGVNGYTF
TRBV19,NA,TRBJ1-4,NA,TGTGCCAGTAGCCCGATGGCCGGACTGGAAGCGGTCAGGAGTGAAAAACTGTTTTTT,CASSPMAGLEAVRSEKLFF
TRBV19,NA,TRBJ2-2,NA,TGTGCCAGTAGTATAACAGGAGCCGGGGAGCTGTTTTTT,CASSITGAGELFF
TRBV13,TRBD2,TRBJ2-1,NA,TGTGCCAGCAGCTTAATGGTTAGCGGGGGTTACAATGAGCAGTTCTTC,CASSLMVSGGYNEQFF
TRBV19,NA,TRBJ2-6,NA,TGTGCCAGTTCCGGGACTGGGGCCAACGTCCTGACTTTC,CASSGTGANVLTF
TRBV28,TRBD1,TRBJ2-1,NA,TGTGCCAGCAGTTACAGGGGATTCTACAATGAGCAGTTCTTC,CASSYRGFYNEQFF
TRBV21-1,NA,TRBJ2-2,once,TGTGCCAGCAGTTGCTCCGGGACAGGGTGGGGAACCGGGGAGCTGTTTTTT,CASSCSGTGWGTGELFF
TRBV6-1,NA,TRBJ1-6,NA,TGTGCCAGCAGTGGGACGGACAGTAATTCACCCCTCCACTTT,CASSGTDSNSPLHF
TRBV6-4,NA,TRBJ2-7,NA,TGTGCCAGCAGTGATCCCAGGTTTAAATCAGGGGCCCCTCCCTACGAGCAGTACTTC,CASSDPRFKSGAPPYEQYF
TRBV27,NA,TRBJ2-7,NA,TGTGCCAGCAGTTCAACAGGGTTTCACGAGCAGTACTTC,CASSSTGFHEQYF
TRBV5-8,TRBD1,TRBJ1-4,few,TGTGCCAGCAGCTCTGGACAGGGGGCTGCAACTAATGAAAAACTGTTTTTT,CASSSGQGAATNEKLFF